Listed below are T cell receptor beta chains from one sample, sequenced in a study of T cells in Graves' hyperthyroidism and ophthalmopathy. Via MiXCR, TCRdb re-called the multiplex PCR reads, giving one row per CDR3 protein. This repertoire shows over 550,000 distinct CDR3 sequences, over 15% found once; its top ten account for 15% to 20%. Sequenced material: blood. Receptors were obtained from a woman between 18 and 30 years old with Graves' hyperthyroidism. The CDR3 runs from the conserved cysteine through the conserved F or W. A D gene is named only where the DNA matches it firmly. Clone size is not always given. Where it is, it says once, few, many or a class for expanded clones.

j_gene	abundance	v_gene	d_gene	CDR3nt	CDR3aa
TRBJ1-5	many	TRBV13	TRBD1	TGTGCCAGCAGCAATACAGGGGTCGATCAGCCCCAGCATTTT	CASSNTGVDQPQHF
TRBJ1-1	many	TRBV3-1	NA	TGTGCCAGCAGCCAAGGGCTTCCGACAGGAGCTTTCTTT	CASSQGLPTGAFF
TRBJ1-5	many	TRBV12-3/TRBV12-4	TRBD1	TGTGCCAGCAGTTTAGGACAGGGCGGCAATCAGCCCCAGCATTTT	CASSLGQGGNQPQHF
TRBJ2-2	NA	TRBV19	NA	TGTGCCAGTAGTATGCTACAGGGACAGAACACCGGGGAGCTGTTTTTT	CASSMLQGQNTGELFF
TRBJ2-7	many	TRBV20-1	NA	TGCAGTGCTAGACTAGCGCCCTTCCACGAGCAGTACTTC	CSARLAPFHEQYF
TRBJ2-3	many	TRBV20-1	NA	TGCAGCCCCAGGGACACCCGACGACTCACAGATACGCAGTATTTT	CSPRDTRRLTDTQYF
TRBJ1-2	NA	TRBV5-1	NA	TGCGCCAGCGGGCAGATTAACTATGGCTACACCTTC	CASGQINYGYTF
TRBJ2-1	NA	TRBV7-9	TRBD2	TGTGCCAGCAGCTTTTCCAGCGGGGGTCACTCCTACAATGAGCAGTTCTTC	CASSFSSGGHSYNEQFF
TRBJ2-7	many	TRBV2	NA	TGTGCCAGCAGTGAAGCGCTAGGGCTAGCGAAGAGCTCCTACGAGCAGTACTTC	CASSEALGLAKSSYEQYF
TRBJ2-1	NA	TRBV10-3	NA	TGTGCCATCAGTGGAGGGCAGCACAATGAGCAGTTCTTC	CAISGGQHNEQFF
TRBJ2-7	many	TRBV28	NA	TGTGCCAGCAGGGGGGGCCCCTACGAGCAGTACTTC	CASRGGPYEQYF
TRBJ1-1	many	TRBV20-1	NA	TGCAGTGCTAGAGACGGGAGGGAGAGAACTGAAGCTTTCTTT	CSARDGRERTEAFF
TRBJ1-2	few	TRBV19	NA	TGTGCCACGGCAGGATCCTCTATGGGCTACACCTTC	CATAGSSMGYTF
TRBJ1-1	many	TRBV30	NA	TGTGCCTGGAGTGTACCAGGCTATTCGAACACTGAAGCTTTCTTT	CAWSVPGYSNTEAFF
TRBJ2-1	many	TRBV20-1	TRBD2	TGCAGTGCTAGAGAGCCGGGACTAGCGGGATATGAGCAGTTCTTC	CSAREPGLAGYEQFF
TRBJ2-1	few	TRBV4-3	NA	TGCGCCAGCAGCCCAAGGGTAACGGTGAATGAGCAGTTCTTC	CASSPRVTVNEQFF
TRBJ2-5	many	TRBV11-2	TRBD2	TGTGCCAGCAGCCCGTTCTCTAGCGGGGGTCGAGAGACCCAGTACTTC	CASSPFSSGGRETQYF
TRBJ1-1	NA	TRBV7-2	NA	TGTGCCAGCAGCTTAGCGCTGATCGGGAACACTGAAGCTTTCTTT	CASSLALIGNTEAFF
TRBJ2-1	many	TRBV11-2	TRBD2	TGTGCCAGCAGGGGGACTACCTGGCCTTACAATGAGCAGTTCTTC	CASRGTTWPYNEQFF
TRBJ2-2	NA	TRBV5-4	TRBD2	TGTGCCAGCACCACGGGACTAGCGGGGCCCGGGGAGCTGTTTTTT	CASTTGLAGPGELFF
TRBJ1-1	few	TRBV4-3	NA	TGCGCCAGCAGCCAAGCCAGGGAGGTAGCTTTCTTT	CASSQAREVAFF
TRBJ1-4	NA	TRBV5-1	TRBD1	TGCGCCAGCAGGAGGGGGCGCGGTGGTGAAAAACTGTTTTTT	CASRRGRGGEKLFF